A selection of T cell receptor beta chains follows, all from one sample in a study of beta chain features in type 1 diabetes. Assay used: immunoSEQ multiplex PCR; TCRdb lists only in-frame clones, some missing. The profile shows roughly 700,000 clones, 10% to 15% of them singletons. Input material: naive CD4+ T cells from blood. Source of these receptors: a young man with type 1 diabetes. CDR3s include the opening cysteine and the closing phenylalanine or tryptophan. The order of the fields is J gene, V gene, CDR3 protein.

>TRBJ1-2|TRBV6-5
CASSYGGRGYTF
>TRBJ2-5|TRBV5-1
CASSLGQQETQYF
>TRBJ2-1|TRBV7-2
CASSLGAEGNEQFF
>TRBJ2-3|TRBV2
CASKTADKSTKYF
>TRBJ1-6|TRBV5-6
CASSLGGPPLHF
>TRBJ1-1|TRBV7-3
CASSHRRGMNTEAFF
>TRBJ2-3|TRBV4-2
CASERGTSGGRDTQYF
>TRBJ1-2|TRBV7-3
CASSPTDRTYGYTF
>TRBJ1-5|TRBV19
CASSIASSGTESNQPQHF
>TRBJ1-1|TRBV18
CASSPQKGLGTEAFF
>TRBJ1-5|TRBV7-9
CASSLDSSNQPQHF
>TRBJ2-2|TRBV19
CASSLRRDRHTGELFF
>TRBJ2-1|TRBV5-4
CASSPGTLLYNEQFF
>TRBJ1-2|TRBV7-9
CASSLESWGYTF
>TRBJ1-1|TRBV5-6
CASSFTWNTEAFF
>TRBJ2-5|TRBV27
CASSSPSGGQETQYF
>TRBJ2-3|TRBV25-1
CASSLAGGLHTQYF
>TRBJ1-6|TRBV28
CASRFERQVRWPLHF
>TRBJ2-3|TRBV9
CASSHPGLAGGTSTDTQYF
>TRBJ1-1|TRBV7-2
CASSATLRTTEAFF
>TRBJ1-5|TRBV30
CAWSLSQGVPQHF
>TRBJ1-2|TRBV7-9
CASSPGDYGYTF
>TRBJ2-1|TRBV6-4
CASSELAGVGNEQFF
>TRBJ2-2|TRBV5-4
CASSLPGTGRTGELFF
>TRBJ1-1|TRBV19
CASSIGLWRANTEAFF
>TRBJ1-2|TRBV30
CAWSVEGYYGYTF
>TRBJ2-3|TRBV7-2
CASSRRTSGGAIDTQYF
>TRBJ1-2|TRBV30
CAWSIHSYGYTF
>TRBJ2-5|TRBV18
CASSPRTKETQYF
>TRBJ2-2|TRBV5-4
CASSLVSGGTGELFF
>TRBJ1-1|TRBV6-5
CASVGQGGEAFF
>TRBJ2-3|TRBV7-6
CASSGGASSSTDTQYF
>TRBJ2-2|TRBV9
CASTAGHTNTGELFF
>TRBJ2-7|TRBV18
CASSPPGTPEQYF
>TRBJ2-6|TRBV15
CATSRDLSGANVLTF
>TRBJ2-1|TRBV19
CASSRLAPGEQFF
>TRBJ2-3|TRBV7-9
CASSPPRVGADTQYF
>TRBJ2-3|TRBV6-5
CASRPAEGTTDTQYF
>TRBJ1-1|TRBV4-1
CASSQGDRANTEAFF
>TRBJ2-5|TRBV30
CAWSEKFQEETQYF
>TRBJ1-5|TRBV4-1
CASSSMVRTPGDREFNQPQHF
>TRBJ2-5|TRBV5-1
CASSLRQTETQYF
>TRBJ1-1|TRBV5-1
CASSPTGTDTEAFF
>TRBJ1-2|TRBV4-1
CASSPGQNYGYTF
>TRBJ2-3|TRBV12-5
CASGLTWTSGTDTQYF
>TRBJ2-1|TRBV5-1
CASSPAGTTGDNEQFF
>TRBJ2-2|TRBV11-3
CASSPPWGGELFF
>TRBJ1-1|TRBV6-5
CASSFTGDTEAFF
>TRBJ1-2|TRBV19
CASSARTANFPNYGYTF
>TRBJ1-6|TRBV10-3
CAISVGTDNSPLHF